This T cell receptor (beta chain) was found in a study of vaccination and CD4 T cells after COVID-19. V lost 7 bases, J lost 0 bases, and 15 bases lay in between. The CDR3 totals 15 residues. Germline-derived CDR1 and CDR2 are SGHTA and FQGNSA. The study, taken as a whole, reports: Only after vaccination were a median around 83% of convalescents' reactive clones seen.

This clonotype was detected only a few times. The antigen remains undetermined. Sequencing of the DNA from cultured CD4+ T cells was carried out with the Oncomine TCR Beta short-read assay. TCRdb processed the PCR reads anew with MiXCR; each CDR3 protein has one entry. The profile shows roughly 14,000 distinct CDR3 sequences, 55% of them singletons. The treatment here: approximately 9-day PBMC culture with coronavirus spike peptide pools or control peptides (ViraFEST assay). Sequences were derived from CD4+ T cells from blood, cultured in vitro, sampled before SARS-CoV-2 vaccination. This chain joins TRBV7-2 and TRBJ2-5, with D unresolved. The sequence was obtained from a human donor who had recovered from COVID-19. CDR3 amino acids: CASTRRPEYQETQYF. CDR3 in DNA: TGTGCCAGCACCCGACGTCCAGAGTACCAAGAGACCCAGTACTTC.